One sample yielded the 24 T cell receptor beta chains listed below, sequenced in a study of T cell repertoires in cytomegalovirus infection (dated by TCRdb to the late 2010s). The meaning of the sample's treatment or condition label: in vitro stimulation with specific CMV peptide epitopes to enrich CMV-specific T cells. Sequenced on an Illumina HiSeq 1500. TCRdb trimmed the raw reads at Q25, called clones with MiXCR and kept productive beta chains. Each CDR3 protein appears once, grouped with its most common genes and DNA. This sample is represented by hundreds of thousands of distinct CDR3 sequences; roughly 33% of them were singletons. Of the sample, 9.5% to 15% falls within the top ten clones. The antigens these receptors bind are not known. Source: cultured CD8+ T cells from PBMCs, taken from culture after CMV antigen stimulation. These receptors all stem from a human donor in good health (CMV status not recorded). Some clones in this sample may be carry-over from other donors' samples.

This chain joins TRBV7-9 and TRBJ2-1; perhaps TRBD1 as D (6 bases). V was cut by 11 bases and J by 4 bases, with 18 bases left in between. This CDR3 is built from 14 residues. CDR1 and CDR2 (germline): SEHNR, FQNEAQ (reference sequence). In DNA form, the CDR3 reads TGTGCCGGCTCCCAAGGGGACAAGTACAATGAGCAGTTCTTC. Its translation is CAGSQGDKYNEQFF.

This CDR3 reads CASSSSLGGGAGPLTTHNEQFF. For the CDR3, the DNA is TGTGCCAGCAGCTCATCCCTTGGCGGGGGGGCCGGACCACTTACGACTCACAATGAGCAGTTCTTC. The chain links TRBV7-6 to TRBJ2-1, with 9 bases that match TRBD2. Trimming cost V 4 bases and J 5 bases; bases outside gene matches: 27. CDR1 and CDR2 from the germline V gene are SGHVS and FNYEAQ. The CDR3 is 22 amino acids.

The chain uses TRBV6-1 and TRBJ1-2; 8 nucleotides line up with TRBD1. The CDR3 consists of 12 residues. J was trimmed by 7 bases and V by 8 bases; bases with no gene match: 6. In germline, CDR1 is MNHNS, CDR2 SASEGT. The CDR3 loop reads CASLHTGGGYTF. The CDR3 region has the DNA TGTGCCAGCCTGCACACAGGGGGTGGCTACACCTTC.

This clonotype was picked up a small number of times. The CDR3 loop reads CASSYSLSSYNEQFF. The CDR3 DNA reads as TGTGCCAGCAGTTACTCGCTGAGCTCCTACAATGAGCAGTTCTTC. The chain uses TRBV6-6 and TRBJ2-1; D is unresolved. Germline V gene data show CDR1 as MNHNY and CDR2 as SVGAGI (reference sequence). The CDR3 extends over 15 amino acids. With 0 bases removed from V and 0 bases from J, the gap between germline ends came to 6 bases.

The chain couples TRBV7-8 to TRBJ2-5; no firm D call. V shed 8 bases and J shed 0 bases, with 10 bases lying between them. The CDR3 extends over 13 amino acids. Germline V CDR1 and CDR2: SGHVS, FQNEAQ. DNA of the CDR3: TGTGCCAGCGGGTTAGAGAACCAAGAGACCCAGTACTTC. Protein product: CASGLENQETQYF.

This clonotype was detected only a few times. This chain links TRBV6-5 with TRBJ1-1, with D uncertain. CDR3 length: 15 residues. Trimming stripped 0 bases from V and 0 bases from J, with 8 bases between. The germline gives CDR1 MNHEY, CDR2 SVGAGI. The CDR3 region has the DNA TGTGCCAGCAGTTACTCCCGGGGATTGAACACTGAAGCTTTCTTT. The encoded protein is CASSYSRGLNTEAFF.

This clonotype occurred once. Sequence at one end of the junction differs from germline and may be a read error. The genes are TRBV27 and TRBJ2-6, with D perhaps TRBD1 or TRBD2 (5 bases each). This CDR3 comprises 15 residues. Germline V gives CDR1 MNHEY, CDR2 SMNVEV (reference sequence). CDR3 bases: TGTGCCAGCGGTTATGGGGGAGCTGGGGCCAACTTCCTGACTTTC. The encoded protein is CASGYGGAGANFLTF.

This clonotype was seen a few times. This chain links TRBV5-5 with TRBJ2-7; D perhaps matches TRBD1 (7 bases). This CDR3 has 17 residues. In germline, CDR1 is SGHKS, CDR2 YYEKEE (reference sequence). V lost 4 bases to trimming and J lost 3 bases, with 23 bases between them. The CDR3 DNA sequence: TGTGCCAGCAGCATGGCAGGGGGGCCCGGCTTAATCTACGAGCAGTACTTC. Its protein is CASSMAGGPGLIYEQYF.

Concerning this clonotype: This may come from a read error, since a much larger clone is one base off. V usage is TRBV12-3 or TRBV12-4 and J usage is TRBJ1-2, with a tentative D call TRBD1 (6 bases). CDR3 size: 16 residues. DNA for the CDR3: TGTGCCAGCAATTTAGCGCTTGTAGGGGGGAACTATGGCTACACCTTC. Amino acid sequence: CASNLALVGGNYGYTF.

The V gene is TRBV5-4, the J gene TRBJ1-4; D gene unclear. V was shortened by 4 bases and J by 5 bases, with 21 bases between the two germline ends. CDR1 and CDR2 (germline): SGHNT, YYREEE (reference sequence). The length of the CDR3 is 17 residues. CDR3 sequence: CASSPGVGFIENEKLFF. The CDR3 DNA sequence: TGTGCCAGCAGCCCCGGGGTGGGGTTCATTGAGAATGAAAAACTGTTTTTT.

The rearrangement joins TRBV20-1 to TRBJ1-1, with 7 bases identical to TRBD1. V was clipped by 0 bases and J by 2 bases; unmatched bases: 6. Germline loops: CDR1 DFQATT, CDR2 SNEGSKA (reference sequence). The CDR3 sequence is 15 residues long. CDR3 sequence (DNA): TGCAGTGCTAGAGATCTGACAGGGAGTAACACTGAAGCTTTCTTT. Protein: CSARDLTGSNTEAFF.

This clonotype appeared a single time. The gene calls are TRBV28 and TRBJ1-1; D is uncertain. Looked up from germline, CDR1 is MDHEN and CDR2 is SYDVKM. V lost 7 bases, J lost 4 bases, and 10 bases lay in between. The CDR3 is 12 residues long. This chain's CDR3 is CASMTGVTEAFF. The CDR3 region has the DNA TGTGCCAGCATGACCGGGGTCACTGAAGCTTTCTTT.

With regard to this clonotype: A read error may account for a junction end that differs from germline. The chain couples TRBV6-2 or TRBV6-3 to TRBJ2-5; the D call may be TRBD1 or TRBD2 (5 bases each). The CDR3 length is 17 residues. Looked up from germline, CDR1 is MNHEY and CDR2 is SVGEGT. The CDR3 nucleotides are TGTGCCAGCAGTACGGGACGCGATTGGGACCCACAAGAGATCCAGTACTTC. Protein product: CASSTGRDWDPQEIQYF.

Worth noting for this clonotype: Lacking the conserved final phenylalanine or tryptophan, this CDR3 likely reflects a read error. This sequence joins TRBV12-3 or TRBV12-4 and TRBJ2-2; D is unresolved. V lost 7 bases and J lost 5, with 8 bases in between. This CDR3 has 12 amino acids. The CDR3 loop is CASTKRTGELFL. For the CDR3, the DNA is TGTGCCAGCACTAAGAGAACCGGGGAGCTGTTTCTT.

The gene calls are TRBV6-6 and TRBJ2-1; a possible D gene is TRBD2 (5 bases). Between the trimmed V and J ends, which lost 7 bases and 9 bases, there was a span of 10 bases. The CDR3 has 11 amino acids. CDR1 and CDR2 (germline): MNHNY, SVGAGI (reference sequence). The CDR3 loop is CASTRGLEQFF. The CDR3, as DNA: TGTGCCAGCACCCGGGGTCTTGAGCAGTTCTTC.

V usage is TRBV2 and J usage is TRBJ1-2; the D gene is possibly TRBD1 (5 bases). With 3 bases removed from V and 6 bases from J, the gap between germline ends came to 8 bases. This CDR3 contains 12 residues. In germline, CDR1 is SNHLY, CDR2 FYNNEI. The CDR3 sequence is CASSDRVHGYTF. The DNA for the CDR3 is TGTGCCAGCAGTGACAGGGTTCATGGCTACACCTTC.

Many counts were recorded for this clonotype. The chain combines TRBV7-6 with TRBJ2-1, with D possibly being TRBD2 (5 bases). Per germline, CDR1 SGHVS and CDR2 FNYEAQ. V lost 5 bases and J lost 14, with 19 bases in between. The CDR3 covers 13 residues. CDR3 protein: CASSPRTAPDEFF. The CDR3 DNA is TGTGCCAGCAGCCCTAGGACTGCGCCCGACGAGTTCTTC.

The chain joins TRBV12-3 or TRBV12-4 to TRBJ1-3; D call uncertain. The CDR3 contains 15 residues. The V end was cut by 7 bases, the J end by 4 bases, with 17 bases between. The CDR3 region has the DNA TGTGCCAGCACCTTAACGGGCCTCGGGGGAAACACCATATATTTT. Residues: CASTLTGLGGNTIYF.

This clonotype appeared a few times. The chain is built from TRBV27 and TRBJ2-1; 13 nucleotides agree with TRBD2. With V trimmed by 5 bases and J by 6 bases, 7 bases remained unmatched. The CDR3 contains 16 residues. Germline V gives CDR1 MNHEY, CDR2 SMNVEV (reference sequence). The CDR3 spells CASSPLTSGGPNEQFF. In DNA form, the CDR3 reads TGTGCCAGCAGTCCACTGACTAGCGGGGGGCCCAATGAGCAGTTCTTC.

This clonotype was observed many times. The chain is built from TRBV7-2 and TRBJ1-3; D unclear. The CDR3 is 14 amino acids. Trimming pared 4 bases from V and 4 bases from J, leaving 11 bases between. Germline CDR1 reads SGHTA; CDR2 reads FQGNSA. The CDR3 nucleotides are TGTGCCAGCAGCTATGAGCTATCGGGAAACACCATATATTTT. Translating it yields CASSYELSGNTIYF.

This clonotype turned up a few times. The genes are TRBV5-6 and TRBJ2-3, with a weak D call TRBD1 (6 bases). Germline lookup yields CDR1 SGHDT and CDR2 YYEEEE. The CDR3 has 15 residues. V dropped 5 bases and J dropped 7 bases, with 20 bases sitting between them. CDR3: CASSLGRGGGNTQYF. The DNA for the CDR3 is TGTGCCAGCAGTCTCGGCAGGGGCGGAGGTAATACGCAGTATTTT.

The V and J genes are TRBV6-1 and TRBJ2-5; tentatively, D is TRBD1 (5 bases). Per germline, CDR1 MNHNS and CDR2 SASEGT. The CDR3 loop spans 17 amino acids. Between the trimmed V and J ends, which lost 8 bases and 5 bases, there was a span of 27 bases. The CDR3, as DNA: TGTGCCAGCTCCTACATAAGCAGGGTAAAGGTCACGGAGACCCAGTACTTC. Its translation: CASSYISRVKVTETQYF.

This clonotype was detected a few times. The chain has TRBV6-5 and TRBJ1-1; 7 nucleotides agree with TRBD1. In germline, CDR1 is MNHEY, CDR2 SVGAGI. This CDR3 comprises 17 residues. Trimming took 2 bases from V and 0 from J; bases not matched to a gene: 9. The chain's CDR3 is CASSYGLGTAMNTEAFF. The CDR3 nucleotides read TGTGCCAGCAGTTACGGATTGGGGACAGCCATGAACACTGAAGCTTTCTTT.

This clonotype was seen only a few times. V gene TRBV7-8 combines with J gene TRBJ2-7, with TRBD1 matching 7 bases. Germline-derived CDR1 and CDR2 are SGHVS and FQNEAQ. This CDR3 has 15 residues. V was clipped by 5 bases and J by 2 bases; unmatched bases: 9. The CDR3 loop reads CASSDAIGQAYEQYF. CDR3 nucleotide sequence: TGTGCCAGCAGCGACGCAATAGGACAGGCCTACGAGCAGTACTTC.